This T cell receptor beta chain was profiled in a study of T cell repertoires in cytomegalovirus infection (dated by TCRdb to between 2018 and 2021). A note on the overall study: Peptide stimulations targeted recently identified HLA-C-restricted CMV epitopes, whose presentation resists viral immunomodulation, together with well-studied HLA-B-restricted epitopes. The HLA type of each donor mattered for the analysis, because public TCR beta signatures pointed to carriage of CMV infection along with the matching HLA type.

These reads were obtained on an Illumina HiSeq 1500. TCRdb cleaned the public reads at Q25 with fastp, built clones with MiXCR and kept in-frame beta chains. Rows with a matching CDR3 protein are joined into one entry that keeps the most common DNA and genes. For this sample the table gives approximately 590,000 distinct CDR3 sequences, of which around two fifths were detected only once. The ten biggest clones cover 40% to 60% of the sample. V is pruned by 6 bases and J by 8 bases, leaving 7 bases of the junction without a gene match. The germline V gene provides CDR1 ENHRY and CDR2 SYGVKD. From cysteine to phenylalanine, the CDR3 is 14 amino acids long. Only CDR3 DNA is held: 42 bases, read in frame from base 1. Read against the paper, the sample's treatment or condition label means: in vitro stimulation with specific CMV peptide epitopes to enrich CMV-specific T cells. Points the paper makes about the study in general: The ex vivo response was dominated by HLA-C-restricted CMV-specific TCR beta clonotypes, and the single most frequent clonotype in two of eight donors was supplied by these HLA-C-restricted clonotypes. In both this cohort and an independent cohort of 352 donors, the cumulative frequency of public TCR beta family members distinguished carriers of CMV infection plus the relevant HLA type.

This clonotype was observed a few times. Its antigen has not been determined. No base quality values were provided; no much bigger clone lies one nucleotide off. The sequence was collected from a human donor in good health (CMV status not recorded). Some clones in this sample may be carry-over from other donors' samples. The sequencing used cultured PBMCs, collected from culture after CMV antigen stimulation. Recombination linked TRBV10-3 to TRBJ1-2; 12 central nucleotides agree with TRBD1. The DNA sequence is given as TGTGCCATCAGAGGGACAGGGGGCTCCACCGGCTACACCTTC. Translated, this is CAIRGTGGSTGYTF.